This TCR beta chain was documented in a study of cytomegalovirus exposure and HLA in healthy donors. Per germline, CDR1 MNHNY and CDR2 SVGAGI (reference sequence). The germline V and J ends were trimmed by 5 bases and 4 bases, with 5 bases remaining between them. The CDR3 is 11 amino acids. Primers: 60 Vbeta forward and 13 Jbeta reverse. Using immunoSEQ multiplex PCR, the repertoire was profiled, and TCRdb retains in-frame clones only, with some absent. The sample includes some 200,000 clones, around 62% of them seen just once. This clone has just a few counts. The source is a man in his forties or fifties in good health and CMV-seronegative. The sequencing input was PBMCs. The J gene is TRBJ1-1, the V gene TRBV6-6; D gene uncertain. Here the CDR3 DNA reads TGTGCCAGCAGTACGGGCACTGAAGCTTTCTTT. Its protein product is CASSTGTEAFF.